This TCR beta chain emerged from a study of blood T cells in healthy people across ages. The wider study: Capture by template switching was about one barcoded beta molecule per two T cells.

This clonotype was seen only a few times. It was with a sample-barcoded 5' primer and a J-beta primer mix that a second PCR of roughly 7 to 12 cycles was run. Through a template-switch adaptor with 12 random nucleotides, each cDNA molecule received a tag. Each of the samples gave a minimum of 2.5 million paired-end reads that contained CDR3. TCRdb itself ran the 5' RACE reads through MiXCR, one entry per CDR3 protein. This table holds approximately 760,000 distinct CDR3 sequences, roughly 25% found once. Germline CDR1 and CDR2: ENHRY and SYGVKD. The CDR3 extends over 15 amino acids. J lost 9 bases, V lost 3 bases, and 9 bases had no gene match. Separately, the same data were catalogued under a study of T cells of mothers and their children. That study reports: The cDNA synthesis received all extracted RNA, at about 1.5 ug per 15 ul.

The TCR originated in a boy between 10 and 17 years old in good health. Sequenced: blood. This rearrangement joins TRBV10-3 to TRBJ2-1, with 9 bases aligning to TRBD2. The CDR3 spells CAISELMRGGTEQFF. CDR3 DNA sequence: TGTGCCATCAGTGAATTAATGCGGGGGGGCACTGAGCAGTTCTTC.